Presented here are 28 T cell receptor beta chains from one specimen sequenced in a study of cytomegalovirus exposure and HLA in healthy donors. A multiplex PCR was run with 60 Vbeta primers and 13 Jbeta primers. Sequenced by immunoSEQ multiplex PCR; TCRdb stores in-frame clones only, minus some. Across just over 80,000 clones, the top ten clones capture around 1.1% of the sample. Sequenced: PBMCs. Every receptor here comes from a woman aged 25 to 45 in good health and CMV-seronegative.

This sequence joins TRBV6-1 and TRBJ1-2, with D possibly being TRBD1 (5 bases). The CDR3 spans 17 residues. With 4 bases removed from V and 0 bases from J, the gap between germline ends came to 18 bases. CDR1 is MNHNS and CDR2 is SASEGT in the germline V gene. CDR3 protein: CASSVRGAASSNYGYTF. The CDR3 DNA sequence: TGTGCCAGCAGTGTACGTGGGGCCGCTTCTTCTAACTATGGCTACACCTTC.

The chain employs TRBV19 and TRBJ1-5; D gene ambiguous. Trimming cost V 5 bases and J 4 bases, with 9 bases left between them. This CDR3 region has 13 residues. The germline CDR1 and CDR2 sequences are LNHDA and SQIVND (reference sequence). The CDR3 DNA follows: TGTGCCAGTAGTCGACTTGGGAATCAGCCCCAGCATTTT. Protein product: CASSRLGNQPQHF.

V gene TRBV19 combines with J gene TRBJ2-2; TRBD1 matches at 10 bases. The CDR3 is 15 residues long. Germline lookup yields CDR1 LNHDA and CDR2 SQIVND (reference sequence). V lost 8 bases, J lost 5 bases, and 8 bases stayed unmatched. CDR3 coding DNA: TGTGCCAGTCGGATGGGACAGGGGCTGACCGGGGAGCTGTTTTTT. Its protein is CASRMGQGLTGELFF.

The genes are TRBV2 and TRBJ1-1; D is unresolved. V gave up 4 bases and J gave up 0 bases, with 9 bases separating them. Germline CDR1 is SNHLY and CDR2 is FYNNEI. This CDR3 spans 14 amino acids. The CDR3 spells CASSGALMNTEAFF. CDR3 in DNA: TGTGCCAGCAGTGGAGCTCTTATGAACACTGAAGCTTTCTTT.

V gene TRBV5-1 combines with J gene TRBJ1-3; D unresolved. The CDR3 runs to 15 residues. Trimming removed 3 bases from V and 0 bases from J, with 10 bases in between. The germline V gene has CDR1 SGHRS and CDR2 YFSETQ. The CDR3 region is CASSSVPLSGNTIYF. CDR3 nucleotides: TGCGCCAGCAGCTCGGTTCCCCTCTCTGGAAACACCATATATTTT.

V gene TRBV6-5 combines with J gene TRBJ1-1; D perhaps matches TRBD1 (6 bases). Trimming took off 6 bases at V and 4 bases at J, with 15 bases between the two ends. This CDR3 spans 14 amino acids. Per germline, CDR1 MNHEY and CDR2 SVGAGI. The CDR3 DNA reads TGTGCCAGCAGCCCGTTACAGGGCCCCACTGAAGCTTTCTTT. Its translation is CASSPLQGPTEAFF.

This sequence joins TRBV7-9 and TRBJ2-1; 7 bases map to TRBD1. J lost 8 bases, V lost 7 bases, and 11 bases had no gene match. Germline lookup yields CDR1 SEHNR and CDR2 FQNEAQ (reference sequence). The CDR3 extends over 14 amino acids. The chain's CDR3 is CASKSGQLGDEQFF. Here the CDR3 DNA reads TGTGCCAGCAAATCGGGACAGCTTGGGGATGAGCAGTTCTTC. The full variable domain, with the rest looked up from reference TRBV7-9 and TRBJ2-1, is DTGVSQNPRHKITKRGQNVTFRCDPISEHNRLYWYRQTLGQGPEFLTYFQNEAQLEKSRLLSDRFSAERPKGSFSTLEIQRTEQGDSAMYLCASKSGQLGDEQFFGPGTRLTVL.

J is TRBJ2-7 and V is TRBV11-2; 7 bases are shared with TRBD1. The J segment lost 0 bases and the V segment lost 0 bases, leaving 2 bases of the junction unmatched. Germline CDR1 and CDR2: SGHAT and FQNNGV. The CDR3 loop spans 15 amino acids. The CDR3 DNA is TGTGCCAGCAGCTTAGAGAGACAGGGCTCCTACGAGCAGTACTTC. Translated: CASSLERQGSYEQYF.

The CDR3 DNA reads TGTGCCTGGAGCGGGATTTCCTACGAGCAGTACTTC. It specifies CAWSGISYEQYF. The gene calls are TRBV30 and TRBJ2-7, with D tentatively TRBD2 (5 bases). Between the trimmed V and J ends, which lost 3 bases and 1 base, there was a span of 7 bases. The CDR3 runs to 12 residues. Germline loops: CDR1 GTSNPN, CDR2 SVGIG (reference sequence).

In nucleotides, the CDR3 is TGTGCCAGCAGCCATAAAACAGGGGCTGGGGCCAACGTCCTGACTTTC. It codes for CASSHKTGAGANVLTF. The chain recombines TRBV7-9 with TRBJ2-6; 7 bases fit TRBD1. Per germline, CDR1 SEHNR and CDR2 FQNEAQ (reference sequence). Trimming at V came to 5 bases and at J to 2 bases, leaving 6 bases not matched to a gene. This CDR3 region has 16 residues.

The chain combines TRBV7-2 with TRBJ2-2; unclear D gene. This CDR3 spans 14 amino acids. The germline V gene encodes CDR1 SGHTA and CDR2 FQGNSA. V lost 1 base and J 2 bases, leaving 5 bases between the germline ends. CDR3 DNA: TGTGCCAGCAGCTTAGGGGCAAACACCGGGGAGCTGTTTTTT. Amino acids: CASSLGANTGELFF.

The gene calls are TRBV9 and TRBJ1-3, with D uncertain. The V end lost 4 bases, the J end lost 0 bases, and 14 bases lay between the germline ends. The CDR3 covers 16 residues. The germline gives CDR1 SGDLS, CDR2 YYNGEE. In DNA form, the CDR3 reads TGTGCCAGCAGCCTCACGGCGGGCCACTCTGGAAACACCATATATTTT. Amino acids: CASSLTAGHSGNTIYF.

The chain recombines TRBV19 with TRBJ2-7, with 7 bases fitting TRBD1. The CDR3 loop spans 15 amino acids. Germline trimming cut 5 bases from V and 1 base from J; bases unmatched to any gene: 8. From germline, CDR1 is LNHDA and CDR2 SQIVND (reference sequence). CDR3 DNA sequence: TGTGCCAGTAGTGCCGAGACAGGGAGATCCTACGAGCAGTACTTC. This codes for CASSAETGRSYEQYF.

This chain joins TRBV30 and TRBJ1-6, with unresolved D. The CDR3 has 12 amino acids. V was shortened by 4 bases and J by 5 bases, with 6 bases between the two germline ends. Germline CDR1 GTSNPN, CDR2 SVGIG (reference sequence). The CDR3 loop reads CAWNANNSPLHF. CDR3 nucleotides: TGTGCCTGGAACGCGAATAATTCACCCCTCCACTTT.

V usage is TRBV2 and J usage is TRBJ1-1, with D unresolved. Germline V gives CDR1 SNHLY, CDR2 FYNNEI. V dropped 3 bases and J dropped 11 bases, with 16 bases sitting between them. This CDR3 region has 13 residues. As DNA, the CDR3 is TGTGCCAGCAGTGAGGAGAGAACAAACGTGGCTTTCTTT. It translates to CASSEERTNVAFF.

The V call is TRBV6-6, the J call TRBJ1-3; 7 bases are shared with TRBD1. Per germline, CDR1 MNHNY and CDR2 SVGAGI (reference sequence). The CDR3 has 14 amino acids. Germline trimming cut 2 bases from V and 4 bases from J; bases unmatched to any gene: 2. CDR3: CASSYGDSGNTIYF. The CDR3 DNA follows: TGTGCCAGCAGTTACGGGGACAGCGGAAACACCATATATTTT.

J is TRBJ2-1 and V is TRBV7-2; 8 bases are a match to TRBD2. There are 14 residues in the CDR3. V was pared by 1 base and J by 6 bases, with 2 bases of the junction left unmatched. The germline gives CDR1 SGHTA, CDR2 FQGNSA. The CDR3 loop reads CASSLGAGANEQFF. The CDR3 DNA reads as TGTGCCAGCAGCTTAGGAGCGGGAGCCAATGAGCAGTTCTTC.

The rearrangement joins TRBV5-8 to TRBJ2-7; 12 nucleotides match TRBD1. Germline CDR1 is SGHTS and CDR2 is YDEGEE. With V trimmed by 4 bases and J by 6 bases, 14 bases remained unmatched. The CDR3 spans 17 residues. CDR3 coding DNA: TGTGCCAGCAGCCAAAGGGACAGGGGGCGCCCAGTTGGCGAGCAGTACTTC. Encoded protein: CASSQRDRGRPVGEQYF.

The V call is TRBV7-6, the J call TRBJ2-5, with a possible D match to TRBD2 (6 bases). Between the trimmed V and J ends, which lost 2 bases and 3 bases, there was a span of 10 bases. The CDR3 length is 14 residues. From germline, CDR1 is SGHVS and CDR2 FNYEAQ. This chain's CDR3 is CASSLLGGEETQYF. In DNA, the CDR3 is TGTGCCAGCAGCTTATTGGGGGGTGAAGAGACCCAGTACTTC.

J is TRBJ2-2 and V is TRBV6-1; unclear D gene. The CDR3 sequence is 14 residues long. Germline CDR1 MNHNS, CDR2 SASEGT. Trimming removed 4 bases from V and 7 bases from J, with 13 bases in between. CDR3 amino acids: CASSVLLLDGELFF. CDR3 in DNA: TGTGCCAGCAGTGTACTTCTGCTTGACGGGGAGCTGTTTTTT.

The chain links TRBV28 to TRBJ1-2; no firm D call. The CDR3 has 12 residues. Trimming cost V 5 bases and J 8 bases, with 12 bases left between them. The V gene's germline CDR1 is MDHEN and CDR2 SYDVKM. The CDR3 coding sequence is TGTGCCAGCAGTCCTCCCAATCGGGGCTACACCTTC. Protein sequence: CASSPPNRGYTF.

The chain links TRBV5-4 to TRBJ2-1, with TRBD1 identical over 8 bases. Germline lookup yields CDR1 SGHNT and CDR2 YYREEE (reference sequence). V lost 3 bases and J lost 7; bases outside the gene matches: 12. CDR3 size: 16 residues. Here the CDR3 reads CASSSKGQALLNEQFF. CDR3 DNA: TGTGCCAGCAGCTCCAAGGGACAGGCCCTACTTAATGAGCAGTTCTTC.

J is TRBJ1-4 and V is TRBV30; D perhaps matches TRBD1 (6 bases). This CDR3 contains 15 residues. V lost 1 base to trimming and J lost 4 bases, with 13 bases between them. The germline V gene has CDR1 GTSNPN and CDR2 SVGIG (reference sequence). The CDR3 protein is CAWSEIGQINEKLFF. CDR3 bases: TGTGCCTGGAGTGAGATCGGACAGATTAATGAAAAACTGTTTTTT.

The chain carries TRBV13 and TRBJ2-1, with 11 bases aligning to TRBD2. After removal of 4 bases from V and 2 bases from J, the junction contained 4 bases not matched to a gene. The CDR3 length is 16 residues. The V gene's germline CDR1 is PRHDT and CDR2 FYEKMQ (reference sequence). CDR3 DNA: TGTGCCAGCAGCTCGCCGGGACTAGCGGCCTACAATGAGCAGTTCTTC. It yields the protein CASSSPGLAAYNEQFF.

The chain has TRBV19 and TRBJ1-5; 9 positions agree with TRBD1. CDR1 and CDR2 (germline): LNHDA, SQIVND (reference sequence). V trimming: 6 bases; J trimming: 6 bases; junction bases outside the gene matches: 9. The CDR3 loop spans 15 amino acids. CDR3 protein: CASRQSGQGFQPQHF. CDR3 in DNA: TGTGCCAGTAGGCAAAGTGGACAGGGGTTTCAGCCCCAGCATTTT.

This chain joins TRBV5-1 and TRBJ1-2; D remains ambiguous. CDR3 length: 15 amino acids. Trimming pared 2 bases from V and 6 bases from J, leaving 17 bases between. Germline values: CDR1 SGHRS, CDR2 YFSETQ. For the CDR3, the DNA is TGCGCCAGCAGCTTTACCCCAGCGCCCCGGGATGGCTACACCTTC. This codes for CASSFTPAPRDGYTF.

The rearrangement links TRBV2 to TRBJ2-7, with 11 bases aligning to TRBD2. Germline CDR1 SNHLY, CDR2 FYNNEI. V was clipped by 10 bases and J by 3 bases; unmatched bases: 5. This CDR3 has 13 amino acids. This chain's CDR3 is CAILSGRGYEQYF. In DNA, the CDR3 is TGTGCCATACTTAGCGGGAGGGGCTACGAGCAGTACTTC.

J is TRBJ2-7 and V is TRBV27; D gene uncertain. Germline CDR1 and CDR2: MNHEY and SMNVEV (reference sequence). Trimming took off 3 bases at V and 12 bases at J, with 18 bases between the two ends. The CDR3 is 13 amino acids. The CDR3 here is CASSLTPQALRYF. The CDR3 DNA sequence: TGTGCCAGCAGTTTGACCCCCCAGGCACTCAGGTACTTC.